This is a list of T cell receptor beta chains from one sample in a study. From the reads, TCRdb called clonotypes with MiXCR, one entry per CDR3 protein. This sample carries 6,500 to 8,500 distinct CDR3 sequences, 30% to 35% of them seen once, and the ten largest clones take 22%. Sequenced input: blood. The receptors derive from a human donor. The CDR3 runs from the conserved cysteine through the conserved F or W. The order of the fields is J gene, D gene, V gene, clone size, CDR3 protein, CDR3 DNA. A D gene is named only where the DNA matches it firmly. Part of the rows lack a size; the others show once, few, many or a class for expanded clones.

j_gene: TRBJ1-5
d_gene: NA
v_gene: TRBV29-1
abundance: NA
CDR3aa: CSVEGGNTGEPQHF
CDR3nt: TGCAGCGTTGAGGGAGGGAACACCGGGGAGCCCCAGCATTTT

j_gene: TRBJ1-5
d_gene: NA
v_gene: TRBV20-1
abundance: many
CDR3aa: CSARPGGSPQHF
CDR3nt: TGCAGTGCTAGACCTGGCGGCTCGCCCCAGCATTTT

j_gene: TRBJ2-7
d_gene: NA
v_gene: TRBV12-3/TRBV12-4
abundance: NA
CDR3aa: CASGTSLALYEQYF
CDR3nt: TGTGCTAGCGGAACCTCCTTGGCTCTCTACGAGCAGTACTTC

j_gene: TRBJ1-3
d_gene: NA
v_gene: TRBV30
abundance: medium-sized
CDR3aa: CAWSLLRRNLYSGNTIYF
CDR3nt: TGTGCCTGGAGTCTCCTTCGCAGGAACCTCTACTCTGGAAACACCATATATTTT

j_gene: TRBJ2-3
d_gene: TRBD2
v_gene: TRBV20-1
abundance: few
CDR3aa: CSATGEGSTDTQYF
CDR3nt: TGCAGTGCTACCGGGGAGGGCTCCACAGATACGCAGTATTTT

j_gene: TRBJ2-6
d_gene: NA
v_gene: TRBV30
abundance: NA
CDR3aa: CAWSSISGPWRVNVLTF
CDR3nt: TGTGCCTGGAGTTCGATAAGCGGGCCATGGAGGGTCAACGTCCTGACTTTC

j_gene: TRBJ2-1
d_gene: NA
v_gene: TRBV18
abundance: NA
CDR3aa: CASSPALNNEQFF
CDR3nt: TGTGCCAGCTCACCAGCGTTGAACAATGAGCAGTTCTTC

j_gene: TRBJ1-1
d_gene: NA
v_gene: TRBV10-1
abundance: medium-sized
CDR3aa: CASSYGGANTEAFF
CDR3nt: TGCGCCAGCAGTTACGGGGGTGCGAACACTGAAGCTTTCTTT

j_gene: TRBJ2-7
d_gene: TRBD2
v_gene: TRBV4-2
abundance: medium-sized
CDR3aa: CASSQDEASGAYEQYF
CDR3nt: TGTGCCAGCAGCCAAGATGAGGCTAGCGGTGCCTACGAGCAGTACTTC

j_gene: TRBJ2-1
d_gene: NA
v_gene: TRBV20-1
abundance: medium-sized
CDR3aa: CSARGLNEQFF
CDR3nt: TGCAGTGCTAGAGGCCTCAATGAGCAGTTCTTC

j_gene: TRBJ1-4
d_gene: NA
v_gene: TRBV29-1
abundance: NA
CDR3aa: CSVEDRGEKLFF
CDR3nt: TGCAGCGTTGAAGATCGGGGGGAAAAACTGTTTTTT

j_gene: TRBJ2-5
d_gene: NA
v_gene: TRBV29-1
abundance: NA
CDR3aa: CSCAGGETQYF
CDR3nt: TGCAGCTGCGCAGGAGGAGAGACCCAGTACTTC

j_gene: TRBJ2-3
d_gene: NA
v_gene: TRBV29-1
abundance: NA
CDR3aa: CSVSPGTTDTQYF
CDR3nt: TGCAGCGTTTCTCCGGGGACCACAGATACGCAGTATTTT

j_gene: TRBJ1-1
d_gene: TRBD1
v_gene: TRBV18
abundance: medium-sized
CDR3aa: CASSPPTGLHTEAFF
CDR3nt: TGTGCCAGCTCACCGCCGACAGGGCTCCACACTGAAGCTTTCTTT

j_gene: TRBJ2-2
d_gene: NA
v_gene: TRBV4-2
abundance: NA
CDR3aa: CASSSGLGTGELFF
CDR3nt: TGTGCCAGCAGCTCGGGATTGGGCACCGGGGAGCTGTTTTTT

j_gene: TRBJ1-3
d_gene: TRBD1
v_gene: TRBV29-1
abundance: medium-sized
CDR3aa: CSGVTGNPGNTIYF
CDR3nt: TGCAGCGGGGTGACAGGGAACCCTGGAAACACCATATATTTT

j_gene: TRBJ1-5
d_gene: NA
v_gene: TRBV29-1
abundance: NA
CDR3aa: CSVEDGVCHTHDALCSNQPQHF
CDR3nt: TGCAGCGTTGAAGATGGGGTTTGCCACACTCATGATGCACTGTGTAGCAATCAGCCCCAGCATTTT

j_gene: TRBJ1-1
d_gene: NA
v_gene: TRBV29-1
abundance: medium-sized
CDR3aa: CSVLTGATEAFF
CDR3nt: TGCAGCGTTTTGACGGGGGCGACTGAAGCTTTCTTT

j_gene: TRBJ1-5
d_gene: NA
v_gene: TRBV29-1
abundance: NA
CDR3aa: CSVEYGGAGQAQHF
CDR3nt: TGCAGCGTTGAATATGGGGGTGCCGGTCAGGCGCAGCATTTT

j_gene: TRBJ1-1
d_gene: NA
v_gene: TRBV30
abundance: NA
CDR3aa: CAWSDGGEAFF
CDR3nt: TGTGCCTGGAGTGATGGAGGGGAAGCTTTCTTT

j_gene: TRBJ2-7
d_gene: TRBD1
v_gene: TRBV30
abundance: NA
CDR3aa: CAAMEGQGGDEQYF
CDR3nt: TGTGCCGCCATGGAGGGACAGGGAGGCGACGAGCAGTACTTC

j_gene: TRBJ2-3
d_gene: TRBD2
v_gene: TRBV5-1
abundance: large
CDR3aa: CASSLTLAGGLSSTDTQYF
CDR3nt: TGCGCCAGCAGCCTAACCCTAGCGGGAGGCCTGTCTAGCACAGATACGCAGTATTTT

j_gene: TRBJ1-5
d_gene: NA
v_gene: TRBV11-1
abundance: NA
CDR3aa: CASSLSPGPSIYQPQHF
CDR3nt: TGTGCCAGCAGCCTATCGCCGGGACCGTCCATTTATCAGCCCCAGCATTTT

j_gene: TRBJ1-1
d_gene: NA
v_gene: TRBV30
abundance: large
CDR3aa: CAWSVVTQLWTEAFF
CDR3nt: TGTGCCTGGAGTGTCGTAACTCAACTGTGGACTGAAGCTTTCTTT

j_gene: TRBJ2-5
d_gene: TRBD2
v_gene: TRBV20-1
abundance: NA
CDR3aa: CSAIAGGGETQYF
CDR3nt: TGCAGTGCTATAGCGGGAGGGGGAGAGACCCAGTACTTC

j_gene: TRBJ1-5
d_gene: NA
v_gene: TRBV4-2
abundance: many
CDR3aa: CASSQDPALPQPQHF
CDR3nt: TGTGCCAGCAGCCAAGATCCGGCACTCCCTCAGCCCCAGCATTTT

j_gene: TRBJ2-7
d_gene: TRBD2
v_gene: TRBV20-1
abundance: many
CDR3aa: CSASRAGGSYEQYF
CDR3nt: TGCAGTGCTAGCCGGGCGGGAGGTTCCTACGAGCAGTACTTC

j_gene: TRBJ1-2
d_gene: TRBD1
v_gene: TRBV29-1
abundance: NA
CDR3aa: CSVEGGALGTGPSNYGYTF
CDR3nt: TGCAGCGTTGAAGGTGGAGCCCTCGGGACAGGCCCTTCTAACTATGGCTACACCTTC

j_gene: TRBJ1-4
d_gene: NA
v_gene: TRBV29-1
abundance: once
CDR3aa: CSVATGVGLGEKLFF
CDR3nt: TGCAGCGTTGCGACCGGGGTCGGACTGGGAGAAAAACTGTTTTTT

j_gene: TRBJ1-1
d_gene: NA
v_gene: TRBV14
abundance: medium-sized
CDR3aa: CASSQVSTGKAFF
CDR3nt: TGTGCCAGCAGCCAAGTCAGCACAGGGAAAGCTTTCTTT

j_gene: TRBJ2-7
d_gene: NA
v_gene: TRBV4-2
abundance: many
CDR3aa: CASSQEWGPSPYEQYF
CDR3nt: TGTGCCAGCAGCCAAGAATGGGGTCCAAGCCCCTACGAGCAGTACTTC

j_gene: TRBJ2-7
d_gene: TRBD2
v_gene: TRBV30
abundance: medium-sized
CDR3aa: CAWSVPGGSLSEQYF
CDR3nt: TGTGCCTGGAGTGTACCTGGCGGGAGCCTCAGCGAGCAGTACTTC

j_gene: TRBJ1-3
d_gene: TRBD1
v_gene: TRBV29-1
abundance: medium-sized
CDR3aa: CSVAGDRGTSGNTIYF
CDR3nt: TGCAGCGTTGCGGGCGACAGGGGGACCTCTGGAAACACCATATATTTT

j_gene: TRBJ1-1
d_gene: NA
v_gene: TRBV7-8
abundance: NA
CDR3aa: CASSLNVGELNTEAFF
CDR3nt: TGTGCCAGCAGCTTAAATGTAGGAGAGCTGAACACTGAAGCTTTCTTT

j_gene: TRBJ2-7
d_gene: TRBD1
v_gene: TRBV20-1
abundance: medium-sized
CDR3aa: CSARDTRGGTGVEQYF
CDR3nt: TGCAGTGCTAGAGATACGAGAGGGGGGACAGGGGTCGAGCAGTACTTC

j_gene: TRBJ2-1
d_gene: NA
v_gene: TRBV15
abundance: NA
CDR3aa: CATSRGRVNEQFF
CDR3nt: TGTGCCACCAGCAGAGGGAGGGTGAATGAGCAGTTCTTC

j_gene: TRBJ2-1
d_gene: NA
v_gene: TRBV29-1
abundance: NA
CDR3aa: CSVEDGGANEQFF
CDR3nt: TGCAGCGTTGAAGATGGGGGTGCCAATGAGCAGTTCTTC

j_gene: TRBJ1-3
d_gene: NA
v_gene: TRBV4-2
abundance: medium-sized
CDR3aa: CASSTHRTSGNTIYF
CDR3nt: TGTGCCAGCAGCACTCACAGGACCTCTGGAAACACCATATATTTT

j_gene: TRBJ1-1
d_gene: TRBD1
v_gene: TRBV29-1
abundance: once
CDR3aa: CSGTTGGGLGIEAFF
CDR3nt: TGCAGCGGAACAACAGGGGGCGGTCTGGGGATTGAAGCTTTCTTT

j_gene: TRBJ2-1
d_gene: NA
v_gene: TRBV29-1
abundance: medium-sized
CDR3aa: CSAATITQSSYNEQFF
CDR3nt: TGCAGCGCCGCCACCATCACTCAGAGCTCCTACAATGAGCAGTTCTTC

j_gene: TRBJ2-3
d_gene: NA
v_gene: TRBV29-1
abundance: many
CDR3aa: CSAGQGPLAVTDTQYF
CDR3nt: TGCAGCGCAGGACAGGGCCCGCTAGCGGTTACAGATACGCAGTATTTT